This TCR beta chain was found in a study of vaccination and CD4 T cells after COVID-19. Study findings and constraints: Median about 88% of reactive clones detected in convalescent patients emerged only post-vaccination. Apart from involving relatively few convalescent patients, the work omitted early post-infection timepoints.

This CDR3 has 13 amino acids. Germline V lookup: CDR1 SGHNT, CDR2 YENEEA. The V and J ends lost 2 bases and 7 bases respectively, with 12 bases between them. Treatment here: roughly 11-day PBMC culture with coronavirus spike peptide pools or control peptides (ViraFEST assay). ViraFEST stimulated the growth of antigen-specific T cells using peptide pools and subsequently profiled their TCRs by sequencing. PCR positivity was dated March to December 2020, before US Alpha, Beta and Delta variants. With the Oncomine TCR Beta short-read assay, DNA from cultured CD4+ T cells was sequenced. In TCRdb, the PCR reads were re-called with MiXCR into one record per CDR3 protein. The data show some 7,100 distinct CDR3 sequences, about two thirds seen once. The sample holds one count of this clonotype. No antigen is known for it.

The chain recombines TRBV11-3 with TRBJ2-7; tentatively, D is TRBD1 (5 bases). Sequences were obtained from CD4+ T cells from blood, cultured in vitro. The clonotype was recovered from a human donor who had recovered from COVID-19. This CDR3 is CASSLSTVLEQYF. The CDR3 DNA is TGTGCCAGCAGCTTATCGACAGTCTTGGAGCAGTACTTC.